This T cell receptor beta chain was captured in a study of cytomegalovirus exposure and HLA in healthy donors. Notes on the study in general: What was likely a sequencing artifact was a cluster of highly shared sequence variants.

60 Vbeta and 13 Jbeta primers were used in PCR. In the original analysis: It was a later analysis that counted about 80 million unique TCR beta chains, of which some 12 million were shared. Assay: immunoSEQ multiplex PCR; the TCRdb copy retains only in-frame clones and omits some. For V, J and clone size, that table is used; D and trimming come from the DNA. The profile shows about 140,000 clones, around 82% of them singletons. This CDR3 contains 12 residues. Germline loops: CDR1 MDHEN, CDR2 SYDVKM. Trimming removed 5 bases at V and 7 bases at J, with 12 bases between. On this clone: Its target is unknown.

The V and J genes are TRBV28 and TRBJ2-7; D might be TRBD1 (6 bases). This TCR derives from a man aged 40-55 years in good health and CMV-seropositive. Sequencing input: PBMCs. The CDR3 DNA reads as TGTGCCAGCAGTACTACAGGGAGAGAGCAGTACTTC. This encodes CASSTTGREQYF. Full variable domain (remainder filled in from reference TRBV28 and TRBJ2-7): DVKVTQSSRYLVKRTGEKVFLECVQDMDHENMFWYRQDPGLGLRLIYFSYDVKMKEKGDIPEGYSVSREKKERFSLILESASTNQTSMYLCASSTTGREQYFGPGTRLTVT.